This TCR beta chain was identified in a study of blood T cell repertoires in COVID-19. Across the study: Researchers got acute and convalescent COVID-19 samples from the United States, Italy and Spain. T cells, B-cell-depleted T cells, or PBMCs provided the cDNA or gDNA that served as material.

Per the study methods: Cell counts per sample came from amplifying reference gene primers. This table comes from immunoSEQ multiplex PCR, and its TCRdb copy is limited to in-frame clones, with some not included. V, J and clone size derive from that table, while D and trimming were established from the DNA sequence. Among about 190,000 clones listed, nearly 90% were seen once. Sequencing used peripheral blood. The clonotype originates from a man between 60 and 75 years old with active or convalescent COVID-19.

The CDR3 region is CASGQGHSTDTQYF. The DNA for the CDR3 is TGTGCCTCAGGACAGGGGCATAGCACAGATACGCAGTATTTT. This chain joins TRBV7-3 and TRBJ2-3; 9 positions match TRBD1. Germline assignment: CDR1 SGHTA and CDR2 FQGTGA. CDR3 size: 14 residues. The V and J ends lost 11 bases and 0 bases, in that order; junction bases with no gene match: 6.